This is a list of T cell receptor beta chains from one sample in a study of blood T cells in healthy people across ages. TCRdb re-called the 5' RACE reads with MiXCR, one entry per CDR3 protein. The table includes about 640,000 distinct CDR3 sequences, 58% detected once. Sequencing was done on a sample of blood. These TCRs come from a man aged 55 to 69 in good health. CDR3s include the opening cysteine and the closing phenylalanine or tryptophan. D genes are given only for firm matches. Clone size is given for some rows only: seen once, a few or many times, or a class if the clone is expanded.

>.|.|TRBJ1-1|TRBV18
TGTGCCAGCTCACCACCGGACATGAACACTGAAGCTTTCTTT
CASSPPDMNTEAFF
>.|few|TRBJ2-1|TRBV7-9
TGTGCCAGCACCCGTGAGCGCCACAATGAGCAGTTCTTC
CASTRERHNEQFF
>.|.|TRBJ2-7|TRBV4-1
TGCGCCAGCAGCCAGCCGGGAAGAGCCTACGAGCAGTACTTC
CASSQPGRAYEQYF
>TRBD1|many|TRBJ1-2|TRBV3-1
TGTGCCAGCAGCCAAGGAGGGGGCAACTATGGCTACACCTTC
CASSQGGGNYGYTF
>.|.|TRBJ2-1|TRBV7-2
TGTGCCAGCAGCTCCCCGGTGGTCGGGCCGCAGTTCTTC
CASSSPVVGPQFF
>TRBD1|.|TRBJ2-3|TRBV29-1
TGCAGCGTTTATCCCGGGACAGCCACAGATACGCAGTATTTT
CSVYPGTATDTQYF
>.|.|TRBJ2-7|TRBV11-2
TGTGCCAGCAGCTTAGTATCCATCTCCTACGAGCAGTACTTC
CASSLVSISYEQYF
>TRBD1|.|TRBJ2-5|TRBV9
TGTGCCAGCAGCGTAGGCGGGACAGGGCAAGAGACCCAGTACTTC
CASSVGGTGQETQYF
>TRBD2|.|TRBJ2-5|TRBV10-3
TGTGCCATCAGTGTAATTAGTAGCGGGGACCGAGAGACCCAGTACTTC
CAISVISSGDRETQYF
>.|.|TRBJ2-3|TRBV6-5
TGTGCCAGCAGCAAGGGACTCCCCTCAGATACGCAGTATTTT
CASSKGLPSDTQYF
>.|few|TRBJ2-7|TRBV6-5
TGTGCCAGCAGTTTTGGGGTTACCGGCTACGAGCAGTACTTC
CASSFGVTGYEQYF
>.|few|TRBJ1-1|TRBV15
TGTGCCACCAGCCCCCGCAACGTGGGAGGGTCGAACACTGAAGCTTTCTTT
CATSPRNVGGSNTEAFF
>TRBD2|.|TRBJ2-1|TRBV20-1
TGCAGTGCAAACCGGGGGGGGCATGAGCAGTTCTTC
CSANRGGHEQFF
>.|.|TRBJ2-3|TRBV5-1
TGCGCCAGCTCCCGGGTACCTGGAGAAGATACGCAGTATTTT
CASSRVPGEDTQYF
>.|.|TRBJ2-7|TRBV3-1
TGTGCCAGCAGCCAAGAAATTTTAACAGCCAGGTGGGACGAGCAGTACTTC
CASSQEILTARWDEQYF
>TRBD2|.|TRBJ2-1|TRBV7-9
TGTGCCAGCAGCCGCGGGACTAGATTACCCGGTGAGCAGTTCTTC
CASSRGTRLPGEQFF
>TRBD1|.|TRBJ2-2|TRBV19
TGTGCCGGGCGCGACAGGGGGAACACCGGGGAGCTGTTTTTT
CAGRDRGNTGELFF
>TRBD1|few|TRBJ2-1|TRBV29-1
TGCAGTGCCGGGACAGGGGGCCTCAATGAGCAGTTCTTC
CSAGTGGLNEQFF
>.|.|TRBJ1-1|TRBV6-6
TGTGCCAGCAGTTACCTCGTGGAGAACACTGAAGCTTTCTTT
CASSYLVENTEAFF
>TRBD1|.|TRBJ1-1|TRBV3-1
TGTGCCAGCAGCCCCAGGGGGCAGAACACTGAAGCTTTCTTT
CASSPRGQNTEAFF
>.|.|TRBJ1-5|TRBV6-6
TGTGCCTCAAGAAGGGGGGCCAATCAGCCCCAGCATTTT
CASRRGANQPQHF
>.|once|TRBJ2-1|TRBV20-1
TGCAGTGCTAGAGGGCCGGGGAATGAGCAGTTCTTC
CSARGPGNEQFF
>TRBD2|.|TRBJ2-1|TRBV20-1
TGCAGTGCCACCGTTACCGGGACTAGCGGGGACGGTGAGCAGTTCTTC
CSATVTGTSGDGEQFF
>TRBD1|.|TRBJ2-5|TRBV15
TGTGCCACCAGCAGGGGGACAGGGAAGAGACCCCAGTACTTC
CATSRGTGKRPQYF
>.|few|TRBJ2-1|TRBV28
TGTGCCAGCAGACCCCACAGGGCGTACAATGAGCAGTTCTTC
CASRPHRAYNEQFF
>.|.|TRBJ1-6|TRBV5-6
TGTGCCAGCAGCGTACGGGACGGAAGAAATTCACCCCTCCACTTT
CASSVRDGRNSPLHF
>TRBD1|few|TRBJ1-1|TRBV29-1
TGCAGCGTTGAAGATGTGGCGTCAGGGGGGGTCATGAACACTGAAGCTTTCTTT
CSVEDVASGGVMNTEAFF
>.|.|TRBJ1-4|TRBV7-2
TGTGCCAGCAGCTTTGCAGGGTTACTTGAAAAACTGTTTTTT
CASSFAGLLEKLFF
>.|.|TRBJ1-2|TRBV20-1
TGCAGTGCTAGAGATCAGCCTAACTATGGCTACACCTTC
CSARDQPNYGYTF
>TRBD2|once|TRBJ2-5|TRBV6-6
TGTGCCAGCAGTTTGGGACTAGCGGAGGCCCAGTACTTC
CASSLGLAEAQYF
>TRBD2|.|TRBJ2-5|TRBV7-2
TGTGCCAGCAGCTGGGGGACTAGCGGGGGGGCGACGGAGACCCAGTACTTC
CASSWGTSGGATETQYF
>.|.|TRBJ1-3|TRBV2
TGTGCCAGCAGTGAGGGCAGGGGCCCTCAAACTTCTGGAAACACCATATATTTT
CASSEGRGPQTSGNTIYF
>TRBD2|many|TRBJ2-5|TRBV12-3/TRBV12-4
TGTGCCAGCAGTTTGCTGGGGGGGGGCCAAGAGACCCAGTACTTC
CASSLLGGGQETQYF
>TRBD1|.|TRBJ2-1|TRBV27
TGTGCCAGCAGTTTGGGATTTACAGGGGGCGGTGAGCAGTTCTTC
CASSLGFTGGGEQFF
>TRBD1|few|TRBJ2-7|TRBV20-1
TGCAGTGCTAGAGATCTGGCAGGGGGCAGCTACGAGCAGTACTTC
CSARDLAGGSYEQYF
>TRBD1|.|TRBJ1-4|TRBV5-5
TGTGCCAGCAGCTGGGGGACAGGGGGCAATGAAAAACTGTTTTTT
CASSWGTGGNEKLFF
>.|.|TRBJ2-3|TRBV2
TGTGCCAGCAGTGAAGAAATTCTGGGGCTAGGACGCACAGATACGCAGTATTTT
CASSEEILGLGRTDTQYF
>.|.|TRBJ2-5|TRBV20-1
TGCAGCGCGCCTCAAACGGACGTTCAGTACTTC
CSAPQTDVQYF
>.|.|TRBJ2-3|TRBV10-1
TGCGCCAGCAGCCTACTAGAGGCAGATACGCAGTATTTT
CASSLLEADTQYF
>TRBD2|.|TRBJ2-4|TRBV4-1
TGCGCCAGCAGCCAAGATCCCCGCGGGGGGACAGCCAAAAACATTCAGTACTTC
CASSQDPRGGTAKNIQYF
>TRBD2|few|TRBJ2-5|TRBV20-1
TGCAGTGCGATTACTAGCGGGGGGGCGAAGACCCAGTACTTC
CSAITSGGAKTQYF
>.|.|TRBJ2-1|TRBV11-2
TGTGCCAGCAGCTTAGAGACAGACGAGCAGTTCTTC
CASSLETDEQFF
>.|.|TRBJ1-2|TRBV28
TGTGCCAGCAGTTTAATCCGGGGGGGGGGCTACACCTTC
CASSLIRGGGYTF
>.|once|TRBJ2-1|TRBV27
TGTGCAGGCAGTTTATCGGGATTGGCAGGGTGGTTCTTC
CAGSLSGLAGWFF
>TRBD1|once|TRBJ1-2|TRBV4-2
TGTGCCAGCAGCCAGGGACAGGGGGCCTACACCTTC
CASSQGQGAYTF
>TRBD2|.|TRBJ2-1|TRBV20-1
TGCAGTCAACGTGCAGCGGGGGGGCTCGGTGAGCAGTTCTTC
CSQRAAGGLGEQFF
>.|.|TRBJ2-2|TRBV27
TGTGCCAGCCGCCGGACAACGAACACCGGGGAGCTGTTTTTT
CASRRTTNTGELFF
>TRBD1|.|TRBJ2-2|TRBV5-1
TGCGCCAGCAGCCCACTACAGGGGTACACCGGGGAGCTGTTTTTT
CASSPLQGYTGELFF
>TRBD2|.|TRBJ2-1|TRBV3-1
TGTGCCAGCAGCCTGTCTAGCGGGAGGGCCAATGAGCAGTTCTTC
CASSLSSGRANEQFF
>TRBD2|.|TRBJ2-5|TRBV6-5
TGTGCCAGCAGTTTCGGGACTAGCCCGAACAATGAGCAGTACTTC
CASSFGTSPNNEQYF
>.|.|TRBJ1-5|TRBV5-5
TGTGCCAGCAGCACGAGGGGGGATAGCAATCAGCCCCAGCATTTT
CASSTRGDSNQPQHF
>TRBD1|.|TRBJ2-7|TRBV5-1
TGCGCCAGCAGCTTGGGTGTGGCAGGGGGCGTCTACGAGCAGTACTTC
CASSLGVAGGVYEQYF
>.|many|TRBJ2-2|TRBV25-1
TGTGCCAGCAATACCGGGGACGGGGAGCTGTTTTTT
CASNTGDGELFF
>TRBD2|.|TRBJ2-7|TRBV2
TGTGCCAGCAGTGAAGCGCTACTAGCGGGGGTATCACCTACGAGAGAGCAGTACTTC
CASSEALLAGVSPTREQYF
>TRBD1|few|TRBJ2-1|TRBV29-1
TGCAGCGTCGTCCCCCCGGGACAGGTTTGGGATGAGCAGTTCTTC
CSVVPPGQVWDEQFF
>.|.|TRBJ2-1|TRBV20-1
TGCAGTGCTAATATAGAGGGGGGCGGGGGCAATGAGCAGTTCTTC
CSANIEGGGGNEQFF
>.|.|TRBJ2-6|TRBV3-1
TGTGCCAGCAGCCAAGCCCGTTATATTGGGGCCAACGTCCTGACTTTC
CASSQARYIGANVLTF
>.|.|TRBJ2-7|TRBV4-1
.
CASSQESGRAYEQYF
>TRBD1|.|TRBJ2-1|TRBV6-4
TGTGCCAGCGGGACAGGGACATACAATGAGCAGTTCTTC
CASGTGTYNEQFF
>.|.|TRBJ2-1|TRBV20-1
TGCAGTGCTCCCCTAGGGGGAAGAAATGAGCAGTTCTTC
CSAPLGGRNEQFF